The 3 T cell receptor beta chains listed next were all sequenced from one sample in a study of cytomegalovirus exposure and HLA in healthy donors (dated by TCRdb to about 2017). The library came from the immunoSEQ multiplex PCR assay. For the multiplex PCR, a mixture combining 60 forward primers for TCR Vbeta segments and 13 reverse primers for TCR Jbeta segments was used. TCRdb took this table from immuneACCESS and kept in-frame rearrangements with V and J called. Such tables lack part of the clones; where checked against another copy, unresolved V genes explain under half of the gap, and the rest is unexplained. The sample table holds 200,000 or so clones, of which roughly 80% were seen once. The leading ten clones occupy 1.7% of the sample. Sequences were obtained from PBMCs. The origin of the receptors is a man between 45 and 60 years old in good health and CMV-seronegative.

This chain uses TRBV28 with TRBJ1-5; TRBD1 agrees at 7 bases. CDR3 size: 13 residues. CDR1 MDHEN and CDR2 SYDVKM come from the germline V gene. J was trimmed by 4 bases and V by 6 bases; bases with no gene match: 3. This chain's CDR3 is CASSRDRNQPQHF. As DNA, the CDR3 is TGTGCCAGCAGCCGGGACAGAAATCAGCCCCAGCATTTT.

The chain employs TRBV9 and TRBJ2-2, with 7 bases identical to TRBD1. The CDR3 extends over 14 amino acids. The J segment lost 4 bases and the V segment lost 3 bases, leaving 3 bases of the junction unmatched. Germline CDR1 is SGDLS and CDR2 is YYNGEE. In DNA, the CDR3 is TGTGCCAGCAGCGCACAGGGGACCACCGGGGAGCTGTTTTTT. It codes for CASSAQGTTGELFF.

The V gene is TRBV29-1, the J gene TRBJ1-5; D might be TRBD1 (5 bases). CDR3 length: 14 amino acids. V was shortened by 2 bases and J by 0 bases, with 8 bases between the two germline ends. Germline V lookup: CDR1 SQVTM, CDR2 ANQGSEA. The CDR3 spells CSVEMGGSNQPQHF. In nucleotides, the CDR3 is TGCAGCGTTGAAATGGGGGGTAGCAATCAGCCCCAGCATTTT.